These 15 T cell receptor beta chains came from one sample sequenced in a study of blood T cell repertoires in COVID-19. TCRdb's copy holds only in-frame clones and misses some; the assay was immunoSEQ multiplex PCR. The data contain 150,000 to 200,000 clones, around four fifths of them singletons. Sequencing input: peripheral blood. These receptors all stem from a middle-aged woman with acute or convalescent COVID-19.

The chain uses TRBV27 and TRBJ2-2; TRBD2 might be the D (5 bases). The CDR3 contains 15 residues. Per germline, CDR1 MNHEY and CDR2 SMNVEV (reference sequence). Trimming removed 8 bases from V and 3 bases from J, with 16 bases in between. This CDR3 reads CASQNGLSYTGELFF. The DNA for the CDR3 is TGTGCCAGCCAAAATGGACTGAGTTACACCGGGGAGCTGTTTTTT.

V is TRBV27 and J is TRBJ1-2; perhaps TRBD1 as D (5 bases). CDR1 is MNHEY and CDR2 is SMNVEV in the germline V gene (reference sequence). There are 14 residues in the CDR3. Trimming stripped 2 bases from V and 4 bases from J, with 11 bases between. The CDR3 DNA reads as TGTGCCAGCAGTTTAGCGGTCGGGGGCTATGGCTACACCTTC. The encoded protein is CASSLAVGGYGYTF.

The genes are TRBV29-1 and TRBJ2-1; no reliable D call. The CDR3 loop spans 12 amino acids. Between the trimmed V and J ends, which lost 5 bases and 6 bases, there was a span of 11 bases. In germline, CDR1 is SQVTM, CDR2 ANQGSEA. This chain's CDR3 is CSVFPGFNEQFF. As DNA, the CDR3 is TGCAGCGTTTTCCCCGGGTTCAATGAGCAGTTCTTC.

To note about this clone: A clone one base away is much larger, so this may be a read error. This specimen includes other DNA sequences encoding the same CDR3. The chain employs TRBV28 and TRBJ2-7; TRBD1 aligns across 7 bases. Germline lookup yields CDR1 MDHEN and CDR2 SYDVKM. This CDR3 has 13 amino acids. The ends lost 5 bases at V and 2 bases at J; junction bases unmatched: 3. The CDR3 coding sequence is TGTGCCAGCAGTCCGGGACAGACCTACGAGCAGTACTTC. Translating gives CASSPGQTYEQYF.

The V gene is TRBV7-9, the J gene TRBJ1-2; tentative D call: TRBD1 (5 bases). CDR3 length: 13 amino acids. The V gene's germline CDR1 is SEHNR and CDR2 FQNEAQ (reference sequence). The ends were cut back, 1 base at V and 8 bases at J, with 11 bases in the middle. CDR3 bases: TGTGCCAGCAGCTTAGTTATCGGGGGAGGCTACACCTTC. This encodes CASSLVIGGGYTF. Complete variable domain (other parts from reference TRBV7-9 and TRBJ1-2): DTGVSQNPRHKITKRGQNVTFRCDPISEHNRLYWYRQTLGQGPEFLTYFQNEAQLEKSRLLSDRFSAERPKGSFSTLEIQRTEQGDSAMYLCASSLVIGGGYTFGSGTRLTVV.

A few counts support this clone. J is TRBJ1-6 and V is TRBV6-5; tentative D call: TRBD1 (6 bases). Germline assignment: CDR1 MNHEY and CDR2 SVGAGI. CDR3 length: 14 amino acids. Trimming removed 7 bases at V and 9 bases at J, with 16 bases between. CDR3 nucleotide sequence: TGTGCCAGCAATCCGGCAGGGGACACTTCACCCCTCCACTTT. Protein: CASNPAGDTSPLHF.

The V gene is TRBV7-2, the J gene TRBJ2-1, with 11 bases aligning to TRBD2. The V gene end was trimmed by 5 bases and the J gene end by 4 bases; junction bases not matched to a gene: 7. Germline loops: CDR1 SGHTA, CDR2 FQGNSA. The CDR3 is 16 residues long. DNA for the CDR3: TGTGCCAGCAGCCGCTATACTAGCGGGAGATACAATGAGCAGTTCTTC. This translates into CASSRYTSGRYNEQFF.

The J gene is TRBJ2-2, the V gene TRBV7-2, with D possibly TRBD1 on 5 matching bases. Trimming shortened V by 8 bases and J by 5 bases, and 12 bases separated the two germline ends. Germline V gene lookup returns CDR1 SGHTA and CDR2 FQGNSA. The CDR3 loop spans 13 amino acids. CDR3 coding DNA: TGTGCCAGCGGATCGACAGCAACCGGGGAGCTGTTTTTT. Its protein is CASGSTATGELFF.

The chain is built from TRBV28 and TRBJ2-7; D gene uncertain. Germline CDR1 reads MDHEN; CDR2 reads SYDVKM. The CDR3 loop spans 16 amino acids. Trimming stripped 2 bases from V and 2 bases from J, with 16 bases between. CDR3 in DNA: TGTGCCAGCAGTTTAACCCCGCTGACAACAACCTACGAGCAGTACTTC. This translates into CASSLTPLTTTYEQYF.

The V gene is TRBV7-6, the J gene TRBJ1-5, with a tentative D call TRBD1 (5 bases). This CDR3 is built from 15 residues. The germline CDR1 and CDR2 sequences are SGHVS and FNYEAQ. Deletions cut 7 bases from V and 5 bases from J, with 18 bases between. The CDR3 bases are TGTGCCAGCACCCCTCATCAGGGTGAAGATCAGCCCCAGCATTTT. Translation: CASTPHQGEDQPQHF. The full variable domain, its missing parts supplied by reference TRBV7-6 and TRBJ1-5, is GAGVSQSPRYKVTKRGQDVALRCDPISGHVSLYWYRQALGQGPEFLTYFNYEAQQDKSGLPNDRFSAERPEGSISTLTIQRTEQRDSAMYRCASTPHQGEDQPQHFGDGTRLSIL.

This chain connects TRBV9 to TRBJ1-3; TRBD1 is a possible D gene (6 bases). CDR1 and CDR2 from the germline V gene are SGDLS and YYNGEE. The CDR3 covers 15 residues. V dropped 0 bases and J dropped 4 bases, with 11 bases sitting between them. CDR3 nucleotides: TGTGCCAGCAGCGTAGATCAGGGGAGAGGAAACACCATATATTTT. Translated, it gives CASSVDQGRGNTIYF. The full variable domain, its missing parts supplied by reference TRBV9 and TRBJ1-3, is DSGVTQTPKHLITATGQRVTLRCSPRSGDLSVYWYQQSLDQGLQFLIQYYNGEERAKGNILERFSAQQFPDLHSELNLSSLELGDSALYFCASSVDQGRGNTIYFGEGSWLTVV.

The chain recombines TRBV6-2 or TRBV6-3 with TRBJ1-2; a possible D gene is TRBD1 (6 bases). CDR3 length: 14 amino acids. The V end was cut by 6 bases, the J end by 5 bases, with 16 bases between. The germline CDR1 and CDR2 sequences are MNHEY and SVGEGT. The CDR3 loop reads CASSPSQGTYGYTF. Written as DNA, the CDR3 is TGTGCCAGCAGCCCATCACAGGGTACATATGGCTACACCTTC.

This clone was recorded once. CDR3 sequence (DNA): TGTGCCAGACCTTACTGCGGGAACACCATATATTTT. It is translated as CARPYCGNTIYF. The gene calls are TRBV11-3 and TRBJ1-3, with D unresolved. The CDR3 spans 12 residues. V lost 9 bases and J lost 7, with 13 bases in between. CDR1 and CDR2 (germline): SGHNT, YENEEA.

The chain joins TRBV9 to TRBJ1-5; D perhaps matches TRBD1 (6 bases). Trimming cost V 4 bases and J 3 bases, with 11 bases left between them. CDR1 is SGDLS and CDR2 is YYNGEE in the germline V gene. The CDR3 has 14 residues. The chain's CDR3 is CASSIGQNNQPQHF. In DNA, the CDR3 is TGTGCCAGCAGCATTGGACAGAACAATCAGCCCCAGCATTTT.

The count of this clone is one. The chain joins TRBV27 to TRBJ1-4; D is undetermined. The V gene's germline CDR1 is MNHEY and CDR2 SMNVEV (reference sequence). The CDR3 has 14 amino acids. V lost 5 bases and J 0 bases, leaving 7 bases between the germline ends. CDR3 in DNA: TGTGCCAGCAGTAAGCTAACAACTAATGAAAAACTGTTTTTT. Translating gives CASSKLTTNEKLFF.